Presented here are 31 T cell receptor beta chains from one specimen sequenced in a study of response to subunit inactivated influenza vaccine. TCRdb passed the RT-PCR reads through MiXCR, listing each CDR3 protein once. The sample holds 450,000 to 550,000 distinct CDR3 sequences, roughly 23% seen once. The specimen was CD4+ T cells sorted from PBMCs, collected more than 4 days after vaccination. The receptors shown here come from a man aged 45-65 years who received an inactivated influenza vaccine.

This chain connects TRBV5-1 to TRBJ1-3; no clear D. With 1 base removed from V and 0 bases from J, the gap between germline ends came to 11 bases. Per the germline V gene, CDR1 is SGHRS and CDR2 is YFSETQ. The length of the CDR3 is 16 residues. The CDR3 region is CASSLSLAGSGNTIYF. The CDR3 bases are TGCGCCAGCAGCTTGAGTTTGGCAGGCTCTGGAAACACCATATATTTT.

This clonotype occurred a few times. The chain combines TRBV20-1 with TRBJ2-5; 7 nucleotides line up with TRBD2. Germline V gene lookup returns CDR1 DFQATT and CDR2 SNEGSKA (reference sequence). The CDR3 has 13 residues. The J segment lost 5 bases and the V segment lost 5 bases, leaving 8 bases of the junction unmatched. CDR3: CSALPSGRETQYF. The CDR3 region has the DNA TGCAGTGCTCTTCCTAGCGGTCGGGAGACCCAGTACTTC.

The V call is TRBV4-2, the J call TRBJ1-6; no clear D gene. The CDR3 has 13 residues. Germline V gives CDR1 LGHNA, CDR2 YNFKEQ. Trimming removed 2 bases at V and 14 bases at J, with 13 bases between. This CDR3 is CASSQTIYTSLHF. The CDR3 DNA reads as TGTGCCAGCAGCCAAACCATTTATACTTCCCTCCACTTT.

The rearrangement links TRBV7-8 to TRBJ2-7, with 9 bases identical to TRBD1. This CDR3 has 16 residues. J lost 2 bases, V lost 2 bases, and 7 bases had no gene match. In germline, CDR1 is SGHVS, CDR2 FQNEAQ. CDR3 nucleotide sequence: TGTGCCAGCAGCTTATCGAGACAGGGGGAGGCCTACGAGCAGTACTTC. Translation: CASSLSRQGEAYEQYF.

The CDR3 reads CASRGGPGTDTQYF. DNA of the CDR3: TGCGCCAGCAGGGGCGGCCCTGGCACAGATACGCAGTATTTT. This chain uses TRBV5-1 with TRBJ2-3; D unresolved. CDR3 length equals 14 residues. In germline, CDR1 is SGHRS, CDR2 YFSETQ. The V end lost 5 bases, the J end lost 1 base, and 11 bases lay between the germline ends. The full variable domain, its missing parts supplied by reference TRBV5-1 and TRBJ2-3, is KAGVTQTPRYLIKTRGQQVTLSCSPISGHRSVSWYQQTPGQGLQFLFEYFSETQRNKGNFPGRFSGRQFSNSRSEMNVSTLELGDSALYLCASRGGPGTDTQYFGPGTRLTVL.

The chain carries TRBV20-1 and TRBJ2-3; weak D call: TRBD2 (5 bases). From germline, CDR1 is DFQATT and CDR2 SNEGSKA (reference sequence). V was trimmed by 6 bases and J by 0 bases, leaving 16 bases between them. The CDR3 loop spans 15 amino acids. The CDR3: CSATKRELSTDTQYF. DNA for the CDR3: TGCAGTGCAACAAAAAGGGAGTTGAGCACAGATACGCAGTATTTT.

This clonotype was picked up a small number of times. The chain combines TRBV20-1 with TRBJ1-5; D remains unclear. Trimming removed 2 bases at V and 4 bases at J, with 12 bases between. The CDR3 runs to 14 residues. Germline V gene data show CDR1 as DFQATT and CDR2 as SNEGSKA (reference sequence). The CDR3 here is CSARSVLGNQPQHF. CDR3 DNA sequence: TGCAGTGCTAGATCGGTACTCGGAAATCAGCCCCAGCATTTT.

This clonotype came up many times. This chain uses TRBV5-1 with TRBJ2-3, with D tentatively TRBD2 (5 bases). The CDR3 covers 15 residues. CDR1 SGHRS and CDR2 YFSETQ come from the germline V gene. Trimming removed 3 bases at V and 4 bases at J, with 15 bases between. CDR3 nucleotides: TGCGCCAGCAGCTCCTCCGGGAACAAAGCAGATACGCAGTATTTT. Its protein product is CASSSSGNKADTQYF.

The rearrangement links TRBV5-1 to TRBJ1-1; D uncertain. Germline CDR1 reads SGHRS; CDR2 reads YFSETQ. The CDR3 is 13 amino acids. V gave up 1 base and J gave up 5 bases, with 9 bases separating them. CDR3 residues: CASSLRFGTEAFF. The CDR3 DNA is TGCGCCAGCAGCTTGCGGTTTGGGACTGAAGCTTTCTTT.

In the case of this clonotype: Being one base from a much bigger clone, this may be a read error. The chain couples TRBV5-1 to TRBJ2-4, with D uncertain. CDR1 SGHRS and CDR2 YFSETQ come from the germline V gene. This CDR3 has 13 residues. The ends were cut back, 0 bases at V and 5 bases at J, with 6 bases in the middle. Here the CDR3 DNA reads TGCGCCAGCAGCTTGGTTGGGGAAAACATTCAGTACTTC. This sequence encodes CASSLVGENIQYF.

In its sample, this clonotype was seen many times. J is TRBJ2-3 and V is TRBV11-2; 13 nucleotides line up with TRBD2. This CDR3 has 16 residues. Germline loops: CDR1 SGHAT, CDR2 FQNNGV. The V and J ends lost 3 bases and 4 bases, in that order; junction bases with no gene match: 4. In DNA form, the CDR3 reads TGTGCCAGCAGCTTTACTAGCGGGAGGGCCTCAGATACGCAGTATTTT. This encodes CASSFTSGRASDTQYF.

This clonotype was recorded a few times. J is TRBJ2-3 and V is TRBV18; D remains ambiguous. There are 13 residues in the CDR3. Germline CDR1 and CDR2: KGHSH and LQKENI. Deletions cut 4 bases from V and 4 bases from J, with 9 bases between. In DNA, the CDR3 is TGTGCCAGCTCACGCATGGGCGCAGATACGCAGTATTTT. Protein sequence: CASSRMGADTQYF.

This chain links TRBV2 with TRBJ1-1; 12 bases fit TRBD1. After removal of 2 bases from V and 11 bases from J, the junction contained 21 bases not matched to a gene. This CDR3 is built from 19 residues. Germline loops: CDR1 SNHLY, CDR2 FYNNEI. The CDR3 loop is CASSEPSPGQGAIRMRAFF. CDR3 sequence (DNA): TGTGCCAGCAGTGAACCTTCTCCGGGACAGGGGGCTATTAGAATGCGGGCTTTCTTT.

The chain couples TRBV20-1 to TRBJ1-1; no clear D. V lost 3 bases to trimming and J lost 1 base, with 6 bases between them. CDR1 DFQATT and CDR2 SNEGSKA come from the germline V gene (reference sequence). This CDR3 comprises 12 residues. Written as DNA, the CDR3 is TGCAGTGCTAGTAAGGAGAACACTGAAGCTTTCTTT. Translation gives CSASKENTEAFF.

The chain carries TRBV30 and TRBJ1-4; TRBD1 agrees at 8 bases. The J segment lost 3 bases and the V segment lost 1 base, leaving 4 bases of the junction unmatched. Germline assignment: CDR1 GTSNPN and CDR2 SVGIG (reference sequence). CDR3 length: 15 residues. In DNA form, the CDR3 reads TGTGCCTGGAGTGGACAGGGGTCGTCTAATGAAAAACTGTTTTTT. It yields the protein CAWSGQGSSNEKLFF.

V and J are TRBV2 and TRBJ1-2; tentative D call: TRBD1 (5 bases). V lost 2 bases and J lost 3, with 13 bases in between. The CDR3 runs to 15 residues. In germline, CDR1 is SNHLY, CDR2 FYNNEI. This CDR3 reads CASSEWNQGDYGYTF. The CDR3 coding sequence is TGTGCCAGCAGTGAATGGAATCAGGGAGACTATGGCTACACCTTC.

CDR3 sequence: CASSRGGSGTGGTDTQYF. CDR3 nucleotides: TGTGCCAGCAGCCGAGGGGGATCAGGGACAGGGGGCACAGATACGCAGTATTTT. This rearrangement joins TRBV11-2 to TRBJ2-3, with 10 bases matching TRBD1. V lost 5 bases to trimming and J lost 1 base; unmatched junction nucleotides: 12. CDR3 length equals 18 residues. Per germline, CDR1 SGHAT and CDR2 FQNNGV.

This clonotype was observed a few times. The chain joins TRBV20-1 to TRBJ2-7; 11 bases fit TRBD2. Germline V lookup: CDR1 DFQATT, CDR2 SNEGSKA (reference sequence). The V gene end was trimmed by 6 bases and the J gene end by 11 bases; junction bases not matched to a gene: 12. This CDR3 comprises 13 residues. CDR3 amino acids: CSAPDTSGRDEYF. The CDR3 bases are TGCAGTGCACCCGATACTAGCGGGAGAGATGAGTACTTC.

This clonotype was counted at least ten times. The chain couples TRBV5-1 to TRBJ1-2, with D perhaps matching TRBD1 (5 bases). The V end lost 4 bases, the J end lost 0 bases, and 13 bases lay between the germline ends. Per the germline V gene, CDR1 is SGHRS and CDR2 is YFSETQ. The CDR3 totals 15 residues. The CDR3 nucleotides are TGCGCCAGCAGCCCCGGGGACCGCCCTAACTATGGCTACACCTTC. This gives the protein CASSPGDRPNYGYTF.

The CDR3: CATSGTGAGYEQYF. DNA for the CDR3: TGTGCCACCAGCGGGACAGGGGCAGGATACGAGCAGTACTTC. The J gene is TRBJ2-7, the V gene TRBV15; 10 bases are shared with TRBD1. Trimming removed 5 bases from V and 4 bases from J; junction bases left unmatched: 5. Germline CDR1 LNHNV, CDR2 YYDKDF (reference sequence). The CDR3 extends over 14 amino acids.

This CDR3 reads CSARDGRSGYEQYF. The CDR3 DNA reads as TGCAGTGCTAGAGACGGGCGGAGTGGGTACGAGCAGTACTTC. V usage is TRBV20-1 and J usage is TRBJ2-7, with D uncertain. Trimming removed 0 bases at V and 4 bases at J, with 13 bases between. Germline lookup yields CDR1 DFQATT and CDR2 SNEGSKA (reference sequence). The CDR3 has 14 amino acids.

This clonotype was seen repeatedly, ten times or more. The rearrangement uses TRBV20-1 and TRBJ2-5, with 8 bases identical to TRBD1. This CDR3 contains 16 residues. J was trimmed by 4 bases and V by 6 bases; bases with no gene match: 16. In germline, CDR1 is DFQATT, CDR2 SNEGSKA (reference sequence). The CDR3 is CSANILGRTGGETQYF. In DNA, the CDR3 is TGCAGTGCCAACATCCTCGGACGAACAGGGGGAGAGACCCAGTACTTC.

This clonotype appeared a few times. The rearrangement uses TRBV5-1 and TRBJ1-4; D uncertain. The germline CDR1 and CDR2 sequences are SGHRS and YFSETQ. The V and J ends lost 4 bases and 0 bases respectively, with 10 bases between them. The CDR3 consists of 15 residues. The CDR3 sequence is CASSRSLTTNEKLFF. CDR3 nucleotide sequence: TGCGCCAGCAGCCGCAGCCTTACAACTAATGAAAAACTGTTTTTT.

CDR3 DNA sequence: TGTGCCAGCAGTTCAGACAGGGCTGGCATTCAGTACTTC. It specifies CASSSDRAGIQYF. The J gene is TRBJ2-4, the V gene TRBV12-3 or TRBV12-4; 7 bases align to TRBD1. The trim removed 4 bases at V and 9 bases at J, leaving 6 bases unmatched. This CDR3 has 13 amino acids.

As regards this clonotype: An end of the junction differs from the germline gene, which may be a read error. The chain joins TRBV5-1 to TRBJ2-1, with 10 bases that match TRBD2. CDR1 is SGHRS and CDR2 is YFSETQ in the germline V gene. The CDR3 has 14 amino acids. CDR3 region: CASSLTRQREGRVF. CDR3 coding DNA: TGCGCCAGCAGCTTGACCCGACAGCGGGAGGGGAGGGTCTTC.

This clonotype was found many times. Here the CDR3 reads CASSAAGDEQFF. The CDR3 coding sequence is TGTGCCAGCAGTGCGGCCGGCGATGAGCAGTTCTTC. The genes are TRBV6-5 and TRBJ2-1; D not resolved. Trimming pared 5 bases from V and 8 bases from J, leaving 10 bases between. The CDR3 spans 12 residues. The germline V gene has CDR1 MNHEY and CDR2 SVGAGI.

This clonotype was counted a few times. The chain is built from TRBV5-1 and TRBJ2-1; no firm D call. V lost 4 bases and J lost 4, with 9 bases in between. CDR3 length equals 13 residues. Germline V gives CDR1 SGHRS, CDR2 YFSETQ. In nucleotides, the CDR3 is TGCGCCAGCAGCACCGGGTCTTACAATGAGCAGTTCTTC. Its protein is CASSTGSYNEQFF.

This clonotype came up many times. This chain connects TRBV27 to TRBJ2-7, with 8 bases identical to TRBD2. This CDR3 contains 15 residues. The trim removed 3 bases at V and 1 base at J, leaving 5 bases unmatched. Germline CDR1 and CDR2: MNHEY and SMNVEV (reference sequence). CDR3 in DNA: TGTGCCAGCAGTTTGGACGGGAGGGGATCCTACGAGCAGTACTTC. Encoded protein: CASSLDGRGSYEQYF.

The V and J genes are TRBV12-3 or TRBV12-4 and TRBJ2-1, with D unclear. The CDR3 is made up of 13 amino acids. V lost 3 bases and J 7 bases, leaving 10 bases between the germline ends. CDR3 loop: CASSFSDRNEQFF. The DNA of the CDR3 is TGTGCCAGCAGTTTCAGCGATCGAAATGAGCAGTTCTTC.

V usage is TRBV5-6 and J usage is TRBJ1-1; no definite D call. The V end was cut by 3 bases, the J end by 6 bases, with 15 bases between. The CDR3 consists of 14 residues. Germline V lookup: CDR1 SGHDT, CDR2 YYEEEE. The DNA for the CDR3 is TGTGCCAGCAGCTGGAGTTTGTATGGCGCTGAAGCTTTCTTT. This gives the protein CASSWSLYGAEAFF.

The chain carries TRBV10-3 and TRBJ2-1; TRBD2 aligns across 9 bases. The ends lost 2 bases at V and 8 bases at J; junction bases unmatched: 7. This CDR3 is built from 15 residues. Germline lookup yields CDR1 ENHRY and CDR2 SYGVKD. The CDR3 loop is CAISERLAGRDEQFF. CDR3 in DNA: TGTGCCATCAGTGAGCGGCTAGCGGGACGGGATGAGCAGTTCTTC.